One and the same sample provided the 14 T cell receptor beta chains below, sequenced in a study of shared clonotypes between healthy human individuals (dated by TCRdb to about 2020). The library was built by means of the immunoSEQ multiplex PCR assay. The table was pulled from immuneACCESS by TCRdb, which kept in-frame rearrangements only. Such tables lose some clones; where checked, under half of the loss comes from unresolved V genes, and the rest has no known cause. The sample records about 520,000 clones, around four fifths of which are singletons. The top ten hold around 12% of the sample. Sequencing used PBMCs. The receptors stem from a woman between 40 and 55 years old in good health. Some clones in this sample may be carry-over from other donors' samples.

The rearrangement joins TRBV19 to TRBJ2-5; TRBD1 matches at 7 bases. CDR1 and CDR2 (germline): LNHDA, SQIVND (reference sequence). There are 14 residues in the CDR3. Trimming at V came to 4 bases and at J to 1 base, leaving 3 bases not matched to a gene. The CDR3 sequence: CASSRGQFQETQYF. CDR3 nucleotide sequence: TGTGCCAGTAGTAGGGGACAGTTCCAAGAGACCCAGTACTTC.

The rearrangement joins TRBV29-1 to TRBJ2-5, with D perhaps TRBD2 (5 bases). The V end was cut by 7 bases, the J end by 2 bases, with 11 bases between. The CDR3 loop spans 12 amino acids. Germline V gives CDR1 SQVTM, CDR2 ANQGSEA. In DNA form, the CDR3 reads TGCAGCGCCGGGGTAGGGCAAGAGACCCAGTACTTC. Amino acids: CSAGVGQETQYF. The entire variable domain, with the rest obtained from reference TRBV29-1 and TRBJ2-5, is as follows: SAVISQKPSRDICQRGTSLTIQCQVDSQVTMMFWYRQQPGQSLTLIATANQGSEATYESGFVIDKFPISRPNLTFSTLTVSNMSPEDSSIYLCSAGVGQETQYFGPGTRLLVL.

The V call is TRBV9, the J call TRBJ2-1; 10 nucleotides agree with TRBD2. CDR3 size: 15 residues. V shed 3 bases and J 6 bases; nucleotides not matched to a gene: 6. Germline-derived CDR1 and CDR2 are SGDLS and YYNGEE. CDR3 protein: CASSGLAGVANEQFF. The CDR3, as DNA: TGTGCCAGCAGCGGCCTAGCGGGAGTGGCCAATGAGCAGTTCTTC.

V gene TRBV29-1 combines with J gene TRBJ2-7; 12 nucleotides agree with TRBD2. The V and J ends lost 4 bases and 2 bases, in that order; junction bases with no gene match: 3. The CDR3 consists of 14 residues. CDR1 is SQVTM and CDR2 is ANQGSEA in the germline V gene. This CDR3 is CSVVGLAGPYEQYF. Written as DNA, the CDR3 is TGCAGCGTTGTCGGACTAGCGGGACCCTACGAGCAGTACTTC.

The V gene is TRBV25-1, the J gene TRBJ2-5; 8 bases line up with TRBD2. The J call is uncertain, as TRBJ2-7 better fits the DNA end. This CDR3 contains 13 residues. The germline CDR1 and CDR2 sequences are MGHDK and SYGVNS. This CDR3 reads CASSPRGGYEQYF. In nucleotides, the CDR3 is TGTGCCAGCAGTCCCCGGGGGGGGTACGAGCAGTACTTC.

This chain uses TRBV2 with TRBJ2-7; D remains ambiguous. Germline V lookup: CDR1 SNHLY, CDR2 FYNNEI. V lost 8 bases and J lost 3, with 8 bases in between. The CDR3 covers 11 residues. The CDR3: CASGRSYEQYF. In DNA form, the CDR3 reads TGTGCCAGCGGTAGGAGCTACGAGCAGTACTTC.

The V gene is TRBV19, the J gene TRBJ2-7; TRBD2 matches at 8 bases. The junction had 6 bases not matched to a gene; V was cut back by 5 bases and J by 3 bases. CDR1 LNHDA and CDR2 SQIVND come from the germline V gene (reference sequence). This CDR3 contains 14 residues. The CDR3 protein is CASSRLAGRYEQYF. The CDR3 DNA reads TGTGCCAGTAGTCGCCTAGCGGGCCGCTACGAGCAGTACTTC.

This sequence joins TRBV2 and TRBJ1-1; TRBD1 matches 10 bases. Germline V gene lookup returns CDR1 SNHLY and CDR2 FYNNEI. V shed 7 bases, J shed 5 bases, and the junction held 4 bases outside the gene matches. The CDR3 has 13 amino acids. This chain's CDR3 is CASIGTGATEAFF. The CDR3 coding sequence is TGTGCCAGCATTGGGACAGGGGCTACTGAAGCTTTCTTT.

CDR3 DNA sequence: TGTGCCAGCAGCCAAGTCGGCGGGAGATCTGATACGCAGTATTTT. It encodes CASSQVGGRSDTQYF. V gene TRBV14 combines with J gene TRBJ2-3; 7 nucleotides align to TRBD2. CDR3 length: 15 residues. With V trimmed by 1 base and J by 6 bases, 7 bases remained unmatched. The germline gives CDR1 SGHDN, CDR2 FVKESK.

The V call is TRBV28, the J call TRBJ1-4; no firm D call. Looked up from germline, CDR1 is MDHEN and CDR2 is SYDVKM. This CDR3 has 15 residues. V lost 5 bases and J lost 4, with 14 bases in between. The CDR3 DNA reads TGTGCCAGCAGTGGGCTTTCCGGCAATAATGAAAAACTGTTTTTT. This gives the protein CASSGLSGNNEKLFF.

In DNA, the CDR3 is TGTGCCACCAGCAGAGGAACAGCGGGAAATGAGCAGTTCTTC. It translates to CATSRGTAGNEQFF. This chain connects TRBV15 to TRBJ2-1; 7 nucleotides align to TRBD2. The CDR3 consists of 14 residues. The V segment lost 1 base and the J segment 7 bases; nucleotides outside the gene matches: 4. Per germline, CDR1 LNHNV and CDR2 YYDKDF (reference sequence).

The chain has TRBV6-6 and TRBJ2-7; D call uncertain. V was trimmed by 0 bases and J by 5 bases, leaving 8 bases between them. The CDR3 loop spans 13 amino acids. Germline CDR1 reads MNHNY; CDR2 reads SVGAGI (reference sequence). Here the CDR3 DNA reads TGTGCCAGCAGTTACTCGATCGTGAACGAGCAGTACTTC. This encodes CASSYSIVNEQYF.

The genes are TRBV10-1 and TRBJ2-5; TRBD2 agrees at 8 bases. The CDR3 loop spans 15 amino acids. Germline CDR1 reads WNHNN; CDR2 reads SYGVQD (reference sequence). V dropped 9 bases and J dropped 1; count of bases not matched to a gene: 10. The CDR3 nucleotides read TGCGCCAGTTCCCCCGGGACTAGAGTCCAAGAGACCCAGTACTTC. This encodes CASSPGTRVQETQYF.

This sequence joins TRBV11-2 and TRBJ1-2; D uncertain. Trimming left V 5 bases short and J 2 bases short, with 12 bases between. CDR1 and CDR2 (germline): SGHAT, FQNNGV. This CDR3 has 14 amino acids. DNA for the CDR3: TGTGCCAGCAGCCCTACCCCGGACAACTATGGCTACACCTTC. Protein product: CASSPTPDNYGYTF.